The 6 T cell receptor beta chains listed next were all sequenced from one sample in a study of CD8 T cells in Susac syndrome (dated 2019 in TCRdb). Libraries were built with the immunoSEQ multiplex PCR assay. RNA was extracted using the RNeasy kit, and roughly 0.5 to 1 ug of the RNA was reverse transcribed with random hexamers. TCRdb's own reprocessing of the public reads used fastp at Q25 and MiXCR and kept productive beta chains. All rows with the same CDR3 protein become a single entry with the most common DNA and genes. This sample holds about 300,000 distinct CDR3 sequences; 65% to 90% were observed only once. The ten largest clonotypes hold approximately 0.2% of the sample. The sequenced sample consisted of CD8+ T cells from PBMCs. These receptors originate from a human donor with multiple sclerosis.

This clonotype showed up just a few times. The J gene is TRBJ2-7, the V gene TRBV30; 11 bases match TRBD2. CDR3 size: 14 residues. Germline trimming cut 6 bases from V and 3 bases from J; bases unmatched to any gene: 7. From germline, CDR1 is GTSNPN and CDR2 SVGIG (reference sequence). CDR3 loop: CACSTGTSGYEQYF. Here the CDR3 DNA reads TGTGCCTGTAGCACCGGGACTAGCGGCTACGAGCAGTACTTC.

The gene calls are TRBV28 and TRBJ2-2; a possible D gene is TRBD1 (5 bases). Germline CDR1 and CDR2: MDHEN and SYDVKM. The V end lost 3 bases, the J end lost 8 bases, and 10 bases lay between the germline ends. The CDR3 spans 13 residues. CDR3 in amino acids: CASSFSGMGELFF. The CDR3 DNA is TGTGCCAGCAGTTTCTCAGGGATGGGGGAGCTGTTTTTT.

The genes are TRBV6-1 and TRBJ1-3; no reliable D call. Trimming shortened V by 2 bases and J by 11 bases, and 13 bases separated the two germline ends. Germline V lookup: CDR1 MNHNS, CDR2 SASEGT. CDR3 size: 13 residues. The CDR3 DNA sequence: TGTGCCAGCAGTGAAAGGTCAGGTGCCGCCATATATTTT. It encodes CASSERSGAAIYF.

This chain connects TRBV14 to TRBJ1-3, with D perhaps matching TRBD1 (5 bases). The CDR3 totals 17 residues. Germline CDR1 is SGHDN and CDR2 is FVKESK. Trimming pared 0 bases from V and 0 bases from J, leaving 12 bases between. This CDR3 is CASSQDQGVVSGNTIYF. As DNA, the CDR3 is TGTGCCAGCAGCCAAGATCAGGGCGTCGTCTCTGGAAACACCATATATTTT.

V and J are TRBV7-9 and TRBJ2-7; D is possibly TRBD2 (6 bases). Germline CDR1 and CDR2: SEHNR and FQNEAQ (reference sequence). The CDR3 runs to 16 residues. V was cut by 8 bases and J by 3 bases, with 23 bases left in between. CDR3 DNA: TGTGCCAGCTCCCCCCGGGTTGCGGGAATGATCTACGAGCAGTACTTC. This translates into CASSPRVAGMIYEQYF. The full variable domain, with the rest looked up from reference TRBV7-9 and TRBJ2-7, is DTGVSQNPRHKITKRGQNVTFRCDPISEHNRLYWYRQTLGQGPEFLTYFQNEAQLEKSRLLSDRFSAERPKGSFSTLEIQRTEQGDSAMYLCASSPRVAGMIYEQYFGPGTRLTVT.

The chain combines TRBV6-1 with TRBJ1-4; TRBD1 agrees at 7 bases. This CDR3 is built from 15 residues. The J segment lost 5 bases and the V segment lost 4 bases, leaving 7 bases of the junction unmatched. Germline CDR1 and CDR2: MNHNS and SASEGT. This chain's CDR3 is CASSATGNRNEKLFF. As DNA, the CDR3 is TGTGCCAGCAGTGCGACAGGGAATCGGAATGAAAAACTGTTTTTT.